The T cell receptor beta chain under discussion was sequenced for a study of blood T cell repertoires in COVID-19. Only in-frame clones appear in the TCRdb table, and some are missing; sequencing was by immunoSEQ multiplex PCR. This table has fewer than 400,000 clones, nearly 90% appearing once. The CDR3 length is 13 residues. The V and J ends lost 3 bases and 2 bases respectively, with 8 bases between them. CDR1 is SGHTA and CDR2 is FQGNSA in the germline V gene. Sequenced: PBMCs or T cells enriched from blood (not recorded which). The chain carries TRBV7-2 and TRBJ2-7, with D perhaps matching TRBD1 (5 bases). This receptor was identified in a woman in her twenties or thirties who had recovered from COVID-19. The CDR3 nucleotides are TGTGCCAGCAGCTTCCAGGGAACCTACGAGCAGTACTTC. Translating gives CASSFQGTYEQYF.